This T cell receptor beta chain was recovered during a study of regulatory T cells in long-lasting Graves disease. Sample time point: newly diagnosed GD, antithyroid drugs for less than 3 months. PBMCs provided the RNA from which the TCR library was made. Findings of the study overall: The TCR repertoire of persistent Graves' patients was less diverse than that of newly diagnosed ones. It was in persistent disease that TRBV28, TRBJ1-2 and TRBJ2-5 were favored. Persistent patients had a count of shared public clonotypes (roughly 2,500) that exceeded that of new patients (about 870).

Building of the TCR beta libraries involved iRepertoire HTBI primers and Arm-PCR of CDR3 regions. TCRdb independently ran MiXCR on the multiplex PCR reads; one entry per CDR3 protein. The sample shows hundreds of thousands of distinct CDR3 sequences, approximately 15% of them seen only once. The germline V and J ends were trimmed by 3 bases and 0 bases, with 17 bases remaining between them. CDR1 is DFQATT, CDR2 SNEGSKA, per germline (reference sequence). The CDR3 runs to 16 residues. This clonotype was found many times. Its antigen is not identified. The sample was also reused in another study, on T cells in Graves' hyperthyroidism and ophthalmopathy.

The clonotype was recovered from a woman between 40 and 50 years old with Graves disease. The sequences come from peripheral blood mononuclear cells (PBMCs), collected at new diagnosis, from a patient treated with antithyroid drugs. The V gene is TRBV20-1, the J gene TRBJ1-1, with D tentatively TRBD1 (6 bases). The DNA of the CDR3 is TGCAGTGCTAGGGATAACACAGGGACAATGAACACTGAAGCTTTCTTT. This translates into CSARDNTGTMNTEAFF.